This TCR beta chain was sequenced for a study of T cells in Graves' hyperthyroidism and ophthalmopathy. CDR3 size: 14 residues. Trimming took 2 bases from V and 0 from J, leaving 2 bases between them. Germline-derived CDR1 and CDR2 are MNHNS and SASEGT. In this sample, this clonotype turned up many times. RNA transcripts gave rise to amplified TCR beta CDR3 regions. A first-round RT-PCR of the TCR CDR3 used the HTBI primer set. TCRdb reanalysed the multiplex PCR reads using MiXCR and keeps one entry per CDR3 protein. This sample has hundreds of thousands of distinct CDR3 sequences, with approximately 24% found just once.

Sample: blood. The chain couples TRBV6-1 to TRBJ2-6; D gene uncertain. The receptor was derived from a woman aged 25 to 45 with Graves' ophthalmopathy. CDR3 DNA sequence: TGTGCCAGCAGTGAACTCTCTGGGGCCAACGTCCTGACTTTC. Its translation: CASSELSGANVLTF.